Following are 4 T cell receptor beta chains from one sample sequenced in a study of cytomegalovirus exposure and HLA in healthy donors. This PCR relied on a set of 60 Vbeta primers and 13 Jbeta primers. Repertoires were generated with immunoSEQ multiplex PCR, while TCRdb's copy carries only in-frame clones and drops some. The data show fewer than 250,000 clones, about 80% seen once. Sequenced: PBMCs. Source of these receptors: a man aged 35-49 years in good health and CMV-seronegative.

The chain carries TRBV27 and TRBJ2-7; TRBD1 might be the D (6 bases). The V gene's germline CDR1 is MNHEY and CDR2 SMNVEV (reference sequence). The CDR3 runs 13 residues. With 7 bases removed from V and 4 bases from J, the gap between germline ends came to 14 bases. CDR3 in amino acids: CASTLRTGYEQYF. Written as DNA, the CDR3 is TGTGCCAGCACCTTACGTACAGGGTACGAGCAGTACTTC.

There are a few counts of this clone. This chain links TRBV4-2 with TRBJ2-1; 14 positions match TRBD2. The CDR3 loop spans 17 amino acids. V dropped 4 bases and J dropped 3; count of bases not matched to a gene: 5. Germline-derived CDR1 and CDR2 are LGHNA and YNFKEQ. CDR3 bases: TGTGCCAGCAGCCCGGGGACTAGCGGGAGAGACTACAATGAGCAGTTCTTC. As protein: CASSPGTSGRDYNEQFF.

A single count supports this clone. V is TRBV4-3 and J is TRBJ2-1, with a weak D call TRBD2 (5 bases). V was pared by 1 base and J by 6 bases, with 10 bases between. Germline V CDR1 and CDR2: LGHNA, YSLEER. The CDR3 is made up of 14 amino acids. CDR3 coding DNA: TGCGCCAGCAGCCAAGTTCTCGGGATCAATGAGCAGTTCTTC. Its protein is CASSQVLGINEQFF.

This sequence joins TRBV2 and TRBJ2-1; possible D gene TRBD1, 5 bases. V was pared by 3 bases and J by 12 bases, with 21 bases between. The CDR3 is 15 amino acids. Germline CDR1 and CDR2: SNHLY and FYNNEI. CDR3: CASSEGGSSSQGQFF. As DNA, the CDR3 is TGTGCCAGCAGTGAGGGCGGCAGTTCTTCCCAGGGGCAGTTCTTC.